This TCR beta chain was recorded in a study of T cells in Graves' hyperthyroidism and ophthalmopathy. TCR beta CDR3 region amplification was performed from RNA transcripts. With the HTBI primer set, the TCR CDR3 went through a first round of RT-PCR. Each CDR3 protein gets one entry after TCRdb re-called the multiplex PCR reads with MiXCR. The repertoire holds 100,000 to 130,000 distinct CDR3 sequences, with roughly 15% as singletons. Deletions cut 5 bases from V and 8 bases from J, with 12 bases between. The CDR3 consists of 12 residues. What was sequenced was blood. The genes are TRBV12-3 or TRBV12-4 and TRBJ1-2; possible D gene TRBD1, 6 bases. This receptor was identified in a woman between 45 and 65 years old with Graves' hyperthyroidism. The CDR3 protein is CASSPGGHGYTF. CDR3 sequence (DNA): TGTGCCAGCAGTCCGGGGGGGCACGGCTACACCTTC.